Detailed here is one T cell receptor beta chain. What it recognizes is unknown. Treatment of the sample: some 19 received Ad26.COV2.S at low or high dose, single or two shots; about 5 received placebo; per-sample allocation not given. Samples were taken on day 63 after the first vaccine or placebo injection. This table comes from immunoSEQ multiplex PCR, and its TCRdb copy is limited to in-frame clones, with some not included. The table includes 300,000 to 350,000 clones, approximately 86% detected once. The source of the sample is a study of Ad26.COV2.S vaccination and SARS-CoV-2 variants. Study-level background: Donor was in the COV1001 Ad26.COV2.S trial arm. Ad26.COV2.S given intramuscularly, once or twice 56 days apart. Regarding the study as a whole: Vaccine recipients posted higher spike-specific TCR breadth than their placebo counterparts. The breadth of spike-specific CD8+ and CD4+ T cell responses after vaccination was reportedly substantial.

Here the sequenced sample was peripheral blood, taken in a trial of Ad26.COV2.S vaccine versus placebo. This clonotype originated in a person aged 18 to 65 who received the Ad26.COV2.S COVID-19 vaccine or a placebo.

CDR3 DNA: TGCGCCAGCAGCGACCCGGCCGGGGAGCTGTTTTTT. Protein product: CASSDPAGELFF. This chain connects TRBV5-1 to TRBJ2-2; no firm D call. Trimming cost V 4 bases and J 6 bases, with 7 bases left between them. The germline V gene encodes CDR1 SGHRS and CDR2 YFSETQ. The CDR3 length is 12 residues.